This T cell receptor beta chain was profiled in a study of T cells in Graves' hyperthyroidism and ophthalmopathy. The wider study: It was at initial diagnosis, before any treatment, that peripheral blood was collected.

Amplified TCR beta CDR3 regions derived from RNA transcripts. The TCR CDR3 was amplified in a first-round RT-PCR using the HTBI primer set. TCRdb re-derived calls from the multiplex PCR reads in MiXCR, one entry per CDR3 protein. The sample has hundreds of thousands of distinct CDR3 sequences, around 40% seen once. This clonotype was found many times. Trimming stripped 6 bases from V and 8 bases from J, with 25 bases between. The CDR3 has 16 residues. Sequenced: blood. The chain carries TRBV12-3 or TRBV12-4 and TRBJ1-2; no definite D call. This TCR came from a woman aged 40 to 50 with Graves' hyperthyroidism. The CDR3 DNA sequence: TGTGCCAGCAGCCTCCGGGCAGTCGGAGTTGCCCAGGGCTACACCTTC. Its translation is CASSLRAVGVAQGYTF.